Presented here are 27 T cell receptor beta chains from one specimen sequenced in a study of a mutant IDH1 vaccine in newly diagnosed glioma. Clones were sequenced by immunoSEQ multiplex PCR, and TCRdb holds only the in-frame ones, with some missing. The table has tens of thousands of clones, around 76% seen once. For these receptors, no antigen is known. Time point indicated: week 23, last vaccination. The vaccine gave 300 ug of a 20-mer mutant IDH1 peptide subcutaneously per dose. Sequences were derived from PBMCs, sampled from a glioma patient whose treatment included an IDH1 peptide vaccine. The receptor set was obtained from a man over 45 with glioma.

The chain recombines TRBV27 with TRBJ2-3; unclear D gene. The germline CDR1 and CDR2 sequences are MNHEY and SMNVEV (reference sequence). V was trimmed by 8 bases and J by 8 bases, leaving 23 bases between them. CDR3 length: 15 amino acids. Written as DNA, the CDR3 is TGTGCCAGCGGGTCCTCAGTGTCTCTCGTAGGTACGCAGTATTTT. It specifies CASGSSVSLVGTQYF.

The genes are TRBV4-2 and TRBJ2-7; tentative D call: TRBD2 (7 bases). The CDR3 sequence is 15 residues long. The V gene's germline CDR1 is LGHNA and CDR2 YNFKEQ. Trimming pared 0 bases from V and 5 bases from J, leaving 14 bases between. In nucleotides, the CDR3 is TGTGCCAGCAGCCAAGATAAGGGAGGGGGAAACGAGCAGTACTTC. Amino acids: CASSQDKGGGNEQYF.

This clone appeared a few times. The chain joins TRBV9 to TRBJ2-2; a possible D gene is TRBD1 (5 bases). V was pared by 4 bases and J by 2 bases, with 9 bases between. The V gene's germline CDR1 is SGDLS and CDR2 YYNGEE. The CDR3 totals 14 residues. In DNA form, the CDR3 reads TGTGCCAGCAGCACGGACATTAACACCGGGGAGCTGTTTTTT. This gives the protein CASSTDINTGELFF.

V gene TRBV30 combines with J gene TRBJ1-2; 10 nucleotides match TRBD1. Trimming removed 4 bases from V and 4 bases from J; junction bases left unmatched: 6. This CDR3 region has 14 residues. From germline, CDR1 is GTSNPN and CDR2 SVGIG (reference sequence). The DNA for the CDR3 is TGTGCCTGGACCGGGACAGGGGCCGCCTATGGCTACACCTTC. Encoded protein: CAWTGTGAAYGYTF.

In DNA, the CDR3 is TGTGCCAGCAGTTTGGACCTCTATGAAAAACTGTTTTTT. Encoded protein: CASSLDLYEKLFF. This chain links TRBV27 with TRBJ1-4; D remains unclear. CDR3 length: 13 residues. The V and J ends lost 3 bases and 6 bases respectively, with 8 bases between them. Germline values: CDR1 MNHEY, CDR2 SMNVEV (reference sequence).

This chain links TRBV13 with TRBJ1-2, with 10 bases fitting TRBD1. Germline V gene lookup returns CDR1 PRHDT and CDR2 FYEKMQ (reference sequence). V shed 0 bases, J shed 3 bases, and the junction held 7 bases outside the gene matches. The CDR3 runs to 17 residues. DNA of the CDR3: TGTGCCAGCAGCTTAGGCAGGGGGACAGGGGAAGACTATGGCTACACCTTC. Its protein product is CASSLGRGTGEDYGYTF.

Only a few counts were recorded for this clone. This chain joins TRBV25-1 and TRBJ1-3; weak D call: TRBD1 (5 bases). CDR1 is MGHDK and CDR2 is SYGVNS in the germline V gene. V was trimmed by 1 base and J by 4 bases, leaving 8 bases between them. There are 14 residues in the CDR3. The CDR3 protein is CASSEWGKGNTIYF. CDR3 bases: TGTGCCAGCAGTGAATGGGGGAAGGGAAACACCATATATTTT.

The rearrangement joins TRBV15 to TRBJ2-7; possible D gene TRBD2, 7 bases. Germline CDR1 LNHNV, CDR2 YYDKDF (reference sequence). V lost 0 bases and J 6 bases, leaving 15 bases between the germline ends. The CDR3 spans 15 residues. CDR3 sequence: CATSREGGPASEQYF. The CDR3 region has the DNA TGTGCCACCAGCAGAGAGGGGGGGCCAGCGAGCGAGCAGTACTTC.

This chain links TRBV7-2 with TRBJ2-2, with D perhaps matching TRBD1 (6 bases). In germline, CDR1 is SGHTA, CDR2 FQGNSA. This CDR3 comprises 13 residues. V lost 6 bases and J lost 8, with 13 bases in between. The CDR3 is CASRTQGLGELFF. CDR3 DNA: TGTGCCAGCAGGACACAGGGTTTGGGGGAGCTGTTTTTT.

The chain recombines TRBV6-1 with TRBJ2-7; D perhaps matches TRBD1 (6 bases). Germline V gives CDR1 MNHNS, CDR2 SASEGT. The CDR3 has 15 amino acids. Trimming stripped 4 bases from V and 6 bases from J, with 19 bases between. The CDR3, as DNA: TGTGCCAGCAGTGCCCTTCCCGGGACATTCGTCGAGCAGTACTTC. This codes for CASSALPGTFVEQYF.

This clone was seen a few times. Here the CDR3 DNA reads TGTGCCAGTAGTATAGGGTTAGGGGACGGCTACACCTTC. It encodes CASSIGLGDGYTF. The chain recombines TRBV19 with TRBJ1-2, with D perhaps TRBD1 (5 bases). This CDR3 comprises 13 residues. Germline V CDR1 and CDR2: LNHDA, SQIVND (reference sequence). Trimming left V 1 base short and J 8 bases short, with 11 bases between.

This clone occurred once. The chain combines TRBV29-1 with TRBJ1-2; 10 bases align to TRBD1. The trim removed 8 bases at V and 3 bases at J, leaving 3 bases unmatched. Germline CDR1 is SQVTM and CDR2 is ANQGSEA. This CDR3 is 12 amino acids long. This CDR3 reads CSSGTGDYGYTF. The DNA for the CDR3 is TGCAGCAGCGGGACAGGGGACTATGGCTACACCTTC.

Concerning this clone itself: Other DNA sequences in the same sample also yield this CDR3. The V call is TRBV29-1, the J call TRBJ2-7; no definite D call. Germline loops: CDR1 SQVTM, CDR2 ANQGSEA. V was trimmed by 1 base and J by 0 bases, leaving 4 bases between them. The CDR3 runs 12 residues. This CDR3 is CSVEGSSYEQYF. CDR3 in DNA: TGCAGCGTTGAAGGGAGCTCCTACGAGCAGTACTTC.

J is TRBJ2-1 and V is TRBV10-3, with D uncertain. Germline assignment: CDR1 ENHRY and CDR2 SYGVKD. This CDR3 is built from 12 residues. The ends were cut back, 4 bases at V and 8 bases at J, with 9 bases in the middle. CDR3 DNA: TGTGCCATCAGTGTTGGGGTTCATGAGCAGTTCTTC. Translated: CAISVGVHEQFF.

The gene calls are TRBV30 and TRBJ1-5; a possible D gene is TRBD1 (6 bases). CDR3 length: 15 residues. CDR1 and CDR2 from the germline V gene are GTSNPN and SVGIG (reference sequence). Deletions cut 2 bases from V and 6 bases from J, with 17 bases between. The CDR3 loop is CAWSPPGGQGQPQHF. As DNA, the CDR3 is TGTGCCTGGAGTCCCCCGGGGGGGCAAGGTCAGCCCCAGCATTTT.

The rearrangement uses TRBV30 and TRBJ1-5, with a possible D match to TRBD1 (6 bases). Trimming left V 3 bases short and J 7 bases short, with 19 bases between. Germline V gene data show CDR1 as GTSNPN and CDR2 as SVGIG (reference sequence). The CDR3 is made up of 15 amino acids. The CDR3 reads CAWSTIGGARQPQHF. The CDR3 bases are TGTGCCTGGAGCACCATTGGGGGGGCGCGACAGCCCCAGCATTTT.

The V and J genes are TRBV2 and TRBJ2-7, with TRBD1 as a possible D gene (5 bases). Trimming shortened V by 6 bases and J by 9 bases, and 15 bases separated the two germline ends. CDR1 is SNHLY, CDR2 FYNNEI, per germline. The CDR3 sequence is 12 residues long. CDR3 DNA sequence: TGTGCCAGCAGCGTGCAGGGAAATGTGCAGTACTTC. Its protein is CASSVQGNVQYF.

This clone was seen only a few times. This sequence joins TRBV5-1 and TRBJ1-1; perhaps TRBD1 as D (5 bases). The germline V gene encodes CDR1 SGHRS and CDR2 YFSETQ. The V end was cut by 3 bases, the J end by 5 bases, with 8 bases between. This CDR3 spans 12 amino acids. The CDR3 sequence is CASSSYRTEAFF. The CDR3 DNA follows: TGCGCCAGCAGCTCTTACAGGACTGAAGCTTTCTTT.

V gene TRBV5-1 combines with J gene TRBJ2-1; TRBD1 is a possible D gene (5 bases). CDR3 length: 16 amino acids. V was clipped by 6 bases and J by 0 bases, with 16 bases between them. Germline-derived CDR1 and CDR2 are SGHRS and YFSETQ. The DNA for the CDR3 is TGCGCCAGCAACAAGGAGACAGCCAGCTCCTACAATGAGCAGTTCTTC. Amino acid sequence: CASNKETASSYNEQFF.

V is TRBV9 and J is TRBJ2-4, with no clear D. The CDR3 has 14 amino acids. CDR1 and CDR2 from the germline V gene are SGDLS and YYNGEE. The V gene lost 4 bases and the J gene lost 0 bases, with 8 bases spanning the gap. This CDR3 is CASSREVAKNIQYF. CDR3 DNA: TGTGCCAGCAGCCGTGAGGTAGCCAAAAACATTCAGTACTTC.

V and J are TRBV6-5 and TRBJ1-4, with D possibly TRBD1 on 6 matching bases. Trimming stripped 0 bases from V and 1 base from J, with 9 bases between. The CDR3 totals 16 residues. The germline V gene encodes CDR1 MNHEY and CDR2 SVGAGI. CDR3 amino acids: CASSYSMTGTNEKLFF. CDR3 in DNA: TGTGCCAGCAGTTACTCTATGACAGGAACTAATGAAAAACTGTTTTTT.

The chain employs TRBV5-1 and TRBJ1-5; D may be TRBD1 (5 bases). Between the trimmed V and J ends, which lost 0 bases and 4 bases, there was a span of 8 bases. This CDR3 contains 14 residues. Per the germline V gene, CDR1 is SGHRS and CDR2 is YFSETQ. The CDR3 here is CASSLAGGNQPQHF. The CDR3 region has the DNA TGCGCCAGCAGCTTGGCGGGGGGGAATCAGCCCCAGCATTTT.

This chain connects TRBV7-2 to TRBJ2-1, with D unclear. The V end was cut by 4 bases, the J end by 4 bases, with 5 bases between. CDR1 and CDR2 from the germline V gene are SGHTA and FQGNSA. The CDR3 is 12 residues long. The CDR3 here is CASSSLYNEQFF. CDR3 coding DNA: TGTGCCAGCAGCTCCCTATACAATGAGCAGTTCTTC.

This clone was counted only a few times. CDR3 sequence reads: CASSFGGGRRETQYF. As DNA, the CDR3 is TGTGCCAGCAGCTTCGGCGGGGGGCGCAGGGAGACCCAGTACTTC. The chain links TRBV7-2 to TRBJ2-5, with 8 bases matching TRBD2. The CDR3 sequence is 15 residues long. CDR1 is SGHTA, CDR2 FQGNSA, per germline. Unmatched junction bases numbered 8, after V lost 3 bases and J lost 5 bases.

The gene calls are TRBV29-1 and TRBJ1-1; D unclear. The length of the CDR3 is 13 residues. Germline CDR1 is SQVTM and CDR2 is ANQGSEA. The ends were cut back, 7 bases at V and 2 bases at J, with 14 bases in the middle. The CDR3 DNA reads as TGCAGCGGCATCGTAAGGAGCAACACTGAAGCTTTCTTT. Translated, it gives CSGIVRSNTEAFF.

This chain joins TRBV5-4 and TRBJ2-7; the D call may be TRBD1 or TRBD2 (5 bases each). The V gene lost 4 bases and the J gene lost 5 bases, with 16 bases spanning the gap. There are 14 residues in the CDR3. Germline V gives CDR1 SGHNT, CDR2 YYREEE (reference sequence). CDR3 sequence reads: CASSPVTGTHEQYF. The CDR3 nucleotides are TGTGCCAGCAGCCCCGTTACCGGGACCCACGAGCAGTACTTC.

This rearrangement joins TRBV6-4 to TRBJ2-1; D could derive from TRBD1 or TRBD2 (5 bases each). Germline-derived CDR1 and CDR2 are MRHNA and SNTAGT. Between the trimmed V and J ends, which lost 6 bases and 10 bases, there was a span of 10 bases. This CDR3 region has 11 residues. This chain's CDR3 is CASSTGREQFF. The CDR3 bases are TGTGCCAGCAGCACGGGGCGCGAGCAGTTCTTC.